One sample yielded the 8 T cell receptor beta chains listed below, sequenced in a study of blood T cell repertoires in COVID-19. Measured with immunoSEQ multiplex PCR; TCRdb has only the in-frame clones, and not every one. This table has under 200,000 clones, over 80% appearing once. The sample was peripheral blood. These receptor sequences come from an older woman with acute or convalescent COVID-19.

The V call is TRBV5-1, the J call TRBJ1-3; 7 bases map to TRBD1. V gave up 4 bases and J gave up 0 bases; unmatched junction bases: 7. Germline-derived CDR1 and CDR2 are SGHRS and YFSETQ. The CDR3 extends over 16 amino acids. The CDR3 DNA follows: TGCGCCAGCAGCCAGGGGGACAGCCACTCTGGAAACACCATATATTTT. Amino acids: CASSQGDSHSGNTIYF.

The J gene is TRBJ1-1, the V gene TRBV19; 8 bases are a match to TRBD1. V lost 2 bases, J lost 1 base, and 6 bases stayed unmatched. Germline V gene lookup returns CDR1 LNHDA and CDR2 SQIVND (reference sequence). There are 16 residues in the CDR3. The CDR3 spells CASSIITGGSNTEAFF. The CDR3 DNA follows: TGTGCCAGTAGTATAATCACAGGGGGATCGAACACTGAAGCTTTCTTT.

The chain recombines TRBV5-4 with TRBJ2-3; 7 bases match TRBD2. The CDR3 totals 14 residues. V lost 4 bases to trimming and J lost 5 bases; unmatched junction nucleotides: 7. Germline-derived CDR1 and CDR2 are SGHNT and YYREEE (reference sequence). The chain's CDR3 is CASSGRVTQDTQYF. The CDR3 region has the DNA TGTGCCAGCAGCGGGAGGGTAACACAAGATACGCAGTATTTT.

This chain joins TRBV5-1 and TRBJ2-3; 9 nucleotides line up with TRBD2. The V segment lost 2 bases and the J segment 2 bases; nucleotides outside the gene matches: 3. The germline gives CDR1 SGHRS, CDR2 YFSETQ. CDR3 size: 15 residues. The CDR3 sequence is CASSLKRGATDTQYF. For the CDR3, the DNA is TGCGCCAGCAGCTTAAAGCGGGGGGCCACAGATACGCAGTATTTT.

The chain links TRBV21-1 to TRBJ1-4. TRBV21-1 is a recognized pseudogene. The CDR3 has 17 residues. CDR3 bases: TGTGCCAGCAGCAAGAGGAGCGGGGCAGGCGCTAATGAAAAACTGTTTTTT. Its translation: CASSKRSGAGANEKLFF.

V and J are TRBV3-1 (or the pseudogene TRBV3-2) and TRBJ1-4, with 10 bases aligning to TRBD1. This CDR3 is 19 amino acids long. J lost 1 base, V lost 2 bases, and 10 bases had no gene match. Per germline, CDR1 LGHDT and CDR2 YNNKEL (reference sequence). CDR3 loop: CASSQTGTGVWRTNEKLFF. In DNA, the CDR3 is TGTGCCAGCAGCCAAACCGGGACAGGGGTTTGGAGAACTAATGAAAAACTGTTTTTT.

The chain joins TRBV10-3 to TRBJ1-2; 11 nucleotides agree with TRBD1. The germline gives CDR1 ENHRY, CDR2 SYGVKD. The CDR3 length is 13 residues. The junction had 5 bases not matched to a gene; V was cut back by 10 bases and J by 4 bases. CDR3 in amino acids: CATKGTGGYGYTF. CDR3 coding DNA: TGTGCCACCAAGGGGACAGGGGGCTATGGCTACACCTTC.

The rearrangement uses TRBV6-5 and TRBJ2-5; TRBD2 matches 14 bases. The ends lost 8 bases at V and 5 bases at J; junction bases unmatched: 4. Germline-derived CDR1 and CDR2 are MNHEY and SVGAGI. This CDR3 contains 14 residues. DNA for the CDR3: TGTGCCAGCCTAGGGACTAGCGGGGGTGAGACCCAGTACTTC. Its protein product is CASLGTSGGETQYF.